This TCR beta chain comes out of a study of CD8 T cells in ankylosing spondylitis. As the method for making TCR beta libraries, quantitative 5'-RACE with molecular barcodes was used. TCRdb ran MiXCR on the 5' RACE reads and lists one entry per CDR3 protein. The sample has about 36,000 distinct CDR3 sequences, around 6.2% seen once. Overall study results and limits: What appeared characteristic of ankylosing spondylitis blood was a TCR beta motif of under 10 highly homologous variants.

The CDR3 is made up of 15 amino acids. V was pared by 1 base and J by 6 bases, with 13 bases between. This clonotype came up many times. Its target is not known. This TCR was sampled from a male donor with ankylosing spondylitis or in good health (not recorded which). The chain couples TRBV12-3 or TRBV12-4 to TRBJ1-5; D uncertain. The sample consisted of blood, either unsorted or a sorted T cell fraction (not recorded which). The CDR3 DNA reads TGTGCCAGCAGTTTAGGGGCCTCTCTACGTCAGCCCCAGCATTTT. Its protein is CASSLGASLRQPQHF.